A selection of T cell receptor beta chains follows, all from one sample in a study of cytomegalovirus exposure and HLA in healthy donors. TCRdb keeps only in-frame clones here, not all; method: immunoSEQ multiplex PCR. The profile shows 150,000 or so clones, 65% to 75% of them singletons. The specimen was PBMCs. Receptor source: a man aged 18 to 30 in good health and CMV-seronegative. Each CDR3 is given with its conserved first and last residue. D genes are given only for firm matches. Rows may omit the clone size; those that give it use once, few, many or a size class.

clone size: -
J gene: TRBJ1-5
D gene: -
V gene: TRBV6-5
CDR3 protein: CASSYRWGHQPQHF
CDR3 DNA: TGTGCCAGCAGTTACAGGTGGGGCCATCAGCCCCAGCATTTT

clone size: -
J gene: TRBJ2-7
D gene: TRBD2
V gene: TRBV19
CDR3 protein: CASRGPTSGTYEQYF
CDR3 DNA: TGTGCCAGTAGGGGCCCCACTAGCGGGACGTACGAGCAGTACTTC

clone size: -
J gene: TRBJ2-7
D gene: -
V gene: TRBV27
CDR3 protein: CASRGGVYEQYF
CDR3 DNA: TGTGCCAGCAGGGGCGGGGTCTACGAGCAGTACTTC

clone size: -
J gene: TRBJ1-2
D gene: -
V gene: TRBV9
CDR3 protein: CASSPLSVGAYGYTF
CDR3 DNA: TGTGCCAGCAGCCCCCTCTCCGTAGGAGCATATGGCTACACCTTC

clone size: once
J gene: TRBJ1-1
D gene: -
V gene: TRBV11-2
CDR3 protein: CASSFQGNTEAFF
CDR3 DNA: TGTGCCAGCAGCTTTCAGGGGAACACTGAAGCTTTCTTT

clone size: few
J gene: TRBJ1-6
D gene: TRBD1
V gene: TRBV28
CDR3 protein: CASSLGSGTGGSPLHF
CDR3 DNA: TGTGCCAGCAGTTTAGGTTCCGGGACAGGGGGTTCACCCCTCCACTTT

clone size: -
J gene: TRBJ2-3
D gene: -
V gene: TRBV30
CDR3 protein: CAWSVGSGGDTQYF
CDR3 DNA: TGTGCCTGGAGTGTAGGGAGTGGGGGGGATACGCAGTATTTT

clone size: -
J gene: TRBJ1-2
D gene: -
V gene: TRBV5-1
CDR3 protein: CASRSDPGQNYGYTF
CDR3 DNA: TGCGCCAGCAGGTCCGACCCGGGACAAAACTATGGCTACACCTTC

clone size: few
J gene: TRBJ2-1
D gene: TRBD2
V gene: TRBV27
CDR3 protein: CASGGLAVYNEQFF
CDR3 DNA: TGTGCCAGCGGGGGACTAGCGGTTTACAATGAGCAGTTCTTC

clone size: -
J gene: TRBJ2-2
D gene: TRBD1
V gene: TRBV11-2
CDR3 protein: CASSSFGTGGNTGELFF
CDR3 DNA: TGTGCCAGCAGCTCATTCGGGACAGGGGGGAACACCGGGGAGCTGTTTTTT

clone size: -
J gene: TRBJ1-1
D gene: -
V gene: TRBV6-1
CDR3 protein: CASSPREGNEAFF
CDR3 DNA: TGTGCCAGCAGTCCGAGAGAGGGTAACGAAGCTTTCTTT

clone size: -
J gene: TRBJ2-1
D gene: TRBD2
V gene: TRBV7-2
CDR3 protein: CASSSGLAGGNEQFF
CDR3 DNA: TGTGCCAGCAGCTCGGGACTAGCGGGCGGCAATGAGCAGTTCTTC

clone size: -
J gene: TRBJ1-2
D gene: -
V gene: TRBV25-1
CDR3 protein: CASSGADYTNYGYTF
CDR3 DNA: TGTGCCAGCAGTGGGGCAGATTATACTAACTATGGCTACACCTTC

clone size: few
J gene: TRBJ1-2
D gene: TRBD1
V gene: TRBV6-5
CDR3 protein: CASSYVGQGARYGYTF
CDR3 DNA: TGTGCCAGCAGTTACGTGGGACAGGGGGCCCGCTATGGCTACACCTTC

clone size: -
J gene: TRBJ2-7
D gene: -
V gene: TRBV5-4
CDR3 protein: CASSLAWATYEQYF
CDR3 DNA: TGTGCCAGCAGCTTGGCCTGGGCCACCTACGAGCAGTACTTC

clone size: -
J gene: TRBJ1-6
D gene: TRBD1
V gene: TRBV5-1
CDR3 protein: CASSIGQGGSYNSPLHF
CDR3 DNA: TGCGCCAGCAGCATTGGACAGGGAGGGTCCTATAATTCACCCCTCCACTTT

clone size: few
J gene: TRBJ2-6
D gene: TRBD1
V gene: TRBV30
CDR3 protein: CAWSGDRVSSGANVLTF
CDR3 DNA: TGTGCCTGGAGTGGGGACAGGGTTTCCTCTGGGGCCAACGTCCTGACTTTC